This entry lists 26 T cell receptor beta chains sequenced from one sample in a study of naive and memory T cell subsets. An equimolar mix of two oligonucleotides served as the beta constant-region primer for TRBC1 and TRBC2. Ligated cDNA was amplified by four rounds of PCR with nested alpha and beta constant-region primers and SP2. TCRdb itself ran the UMI-ligation and nested PCR reads through MiXCR, one entry per CDR3 protein. The sample carries about 120,000 distinct CDR3 sequences, roughly 36% recorded once. Sequencing was carried out using central memory CD4+ T cells from blood. Receptors originate from a human donor in good health.

This clonotype was seen a handful of times. The genes are TRBV28 and TRBJ2-7; D might be TRBD2 (6 bases). Germline CDR1 and CDR2: MDHEN and SYDVKM. The CDR3 runs 14 residues. The V and J ends lost 5 bases and 4 bases respectively, with 15 bases between them. The CDR3 DNA reads TGTGCCAGCAGTACTCCCGGGAGCAGATACGAGCAGTACTTC. Amino acid sequence: CASSTPGSRYEQYF.

This clonotype was observed a few times. This chain links TRBV12-3 or TRBV12-4 with TRBJ2-1, with D possibly matching TRBD2 (6 bases). Trimming took 6 bases from V and 1 from J, leaving 16 bases between them. The CDR3 consists of 16 residues. In DNA form, the CDR3 reads TGTGCCAGCAGCCTAGGAACTAGCCGTTCCTACAATGAGCAGTTCTTC. It specifies CASSLGTSRSYNEQFF.

There are many counts of this clonotype. The rearrangement joins TRBV15 to TRBJ2-1; TRBD2 is a possible D gene (5 bases). Per germline, CDR1 LNHNV and CDR2 YYDKDF (reference sequence). The V end lost 0 bases, the J end lost 6 bases, and 6 bases lay between the germline ends. The CDR3 is 13 residues long. The CDR3 bases are TGTGCCACCAGCAGAGATCGGGGCAATGAGCAGTTCTTC. Translating gives CATSRDRGNEQFF.

The chain combines TRBV5-1 with TRBJ2-3; 9 nucleotides agree with TRBD2. CDR1 is SGHRS, CDR2 YFSETQ, per germline. This CDR3 is built from 17 residues. V was pared by 0 bases and J by 5 bases, with 10 bases of the junction left unmatched. The chain's CDR3 is CASSLEGSGSGGDTQYF. CDR3 nucleotides: TGCGCCAGCAGCTTGGAGGGTAGCGGGAGTGGAGGAGATACGCAGTATTTT.

The V gene is TRBV4-3, the J gene TRBJ1-1; D gene unclear. The CDR3 is made up of 13 amino acids. Germline CDR1 and CDR2: LGHNA and YSLEER. Trimming stripped 0 bases from V and 5 bases from J, with 7 bases between. The CDR3 loop is CASSQDIFTEAFF. In DNA, the CDR3 is TGCGCCAGCAGCCAAGATATCTTTACTGAAGCTTTCTTT.

The chain links TRBV7-2 to TRBJ2-3; 7 bases map to TRBD2. Germline trimming cut 3 bases from V and 2 bases from J; bases unmatched to any gene: 2. Germline V gene lookup returns CDR1 SGHTA and CDR2 FQGNSA. The CDR3 extends over 14 amino acids. The CDR3 loop reads CASSFGLVTDTQYF. The CDR3 coding sequence is TGTGCCAGCAGCTTTGGACTAGTCACAGATACGCAGTATTTT.

The genes are TRBV7-6 and TRBJ2-1; 7 positions match TRBD2. J was trimmed by 5 bases and V by 5 bases; bases with no gene match: 9. This CDR3 region has 15 residues. Germline CDR1 SGHVS, CDR2 FNYEAQ. CDR3: CASSLYPGTNNEQFF. DNA for the CDR3: TGTGCCAGCAGCCTCTACCCCGGGACTAACAATGAGCAGTTCTTC.

The genes are TRBV21-1 and TRBJ1-5; the table's D call TRBD1 went unverified against the DNA. TRBV21-1 counts as a pseudogene. CDR3 length: 14 residues. This chain's CDR3 is CASSKTGGNQPQHF. The DNA of the CDR3 is TGTGCCAGCAGCAAAACAGGGGGCAATCAGCCCCAGCATTTT.

The chain has TRBV30 and TRBJ2-5, with D possibly being TRBD2 (6 bases). Per the germline V gene, CDR1 is GTSNPN and CDR2 is SVGIG (reference sequence). Trimming pared 5 bases from V and 6 bases from J, leaving 7 bases between. The CDR3 contains 10 residues. Written as DNA, the CDR3 is TGTGCCTGGGGGGGGAAGACCCAGTACTTC. It codes for CAWGGKTQYF.

This clonotype was observed a few times. The rearrangement uses TRBV3-1 and TRBJ1-5; D is unresolved. The CDR3 covers 14 residues. Trimming stripped 3 bases from V and 5 bases from J, with 11 bases between. Looked up from germline, CDR1 is LGHDT and CDR2 is YNNKEL (reference sequence). CDR3 protein: CASSQGPKHQPQHF. The CDR3 coding sequence is TGTGCCAGCAGCCAGGGTCCCAAACATCAGCCCCAGCATTTT.

This chain uses TRBV24-1 with TRBJ1-1; D possibly corresponds to TRBD1 (5 bases). CDR3 length equals 15 residues. Trimming shortened V by 5 bases and J by 1 base, and 13 bases separated the two germline ends. Germline V CDR1 and CDR2: KGHDR, SFDVKD. CDR3 protein: CATSATSGANTEAFF. The DNA for the CDR3 is TGTGCCACCAGTGCAACTTCCGGGGCGAACACTGAAGCTTTCTTT.

CDR3 nucleotide sequence: TGTGCCAGCAGAGGACCGGGACAGAGAAACATTCAGTACTTC. It codes for CASRGPGQRNIQYF. The chain couples TRBV28 to TRBJ2-4; TRBD1 agrees at 7 bases. The CDR3 consists of 14 residues. The germline V gene has CDR1 MDHEN and CDR2 SYDVKM. The junction had 8 bases not matched to a gene; V was cut back by 6 bases and J by 6 bases.

The chain couples TRBV5-5 to TRBJ2-2, with a tentative D call TRBD2 (6 bases). Germline-derived CDR1 and CDR2 are SGHKS and YYEKEE (reference sequence). The CDR3 contains 15 residues. Trimming took off 4 bases at V and 3 bases at J, with 13 bases between the two ends. CDR3 sequence reads: CASSARRDYTGELFF. As DNA, the CDR3 is TGTGCCAGCAGCGCAAGACGGGACTACACCGGGGAGCTGTTTTTT.

This clonotype was seen more than once but under ten times. The chain is built from TRBV28 and TRBJ2-5; D could derive from TRBD1 or TRBD2 (5 bases each). Germline loops: CDR1 MDHEN, CDR2 SYDVKM. V was trimmed by 7 bases and J by 5 bases, leaving 17 bases between them. This CDR3 is 14 amino acids long. CDR3 residues: CASKMGTSVETQYF. In DNA form, the CDR3 reads TGTGCCAGCAAGATGGGGACCAGCGTTGAGACCCAGTACTTC.

This clonotype was counted only a few times. The V gene is TRBV20-1, the J gene TRBJ2-1; 8 bases are a match to TRBD2. V lost 6 bases to trimming and J lost 0 bases; unmatched junction nucleotides: 4. Germline CDR1 is DFQATT and CDR2 is SNEGSKA (reference sequence). The CDR3 extends over 14 amino acids. The CDR3 sequence: CSAATSGSYNEQFF. In DNA, the CDR3 is TGCAGTGCGGCAACTAGCGGCTCCTACAATGAGCAGTTCTTC.

V gene TRBV28 combines with J gene TRBJ1-5; tentative D call: TRBD1 (5 bases). Looked up from germline, CDR1 is MDHEN and CDR2 is SYDVKM. The CDR3 covers 16 residues. Trimming shortened V by 3 bases and J by 6 bases, and 18 bases separated the two germline ends. CDR3 nucleotides: TGTGCCAGCAGTTTTAGGGGAGGGGCAAGGGGTCAGCCCCAGCATTTT. Residues: CASSFRGGARGQPQHF.

This clonotype was recorded a few times. V and J are TRBV10-3 and TRBJ2-7; tentatively, D is TRBD1 (6 bases). The V gene's germline CDR1 is ENHRY and CDR2 SYGVKD. The CDR3 has 16 residues. Trimming took 4 bases from V and 0 from J, leaving 16 bases between them. The CDR3 sequence: CAISAGTSSSSYEQYF. The CDR3, as DNA: TGTGCCATCAGTGCCGGGACATCGAGTAGCTCCTACGAGCAGTACTTC.

V and J are TRBV28 and TRBJ2-7; D is possibly TRBD1 or TRBD2 (5 bases each). This CDR3 comprises 15 residues. CDR1 MDHEN and CDR2 SYDVKM come from the germline V gene. V shed 4 bases and J shed 5 bases, with 18 bases lying between them. CDR3 sequence (DNA): TGTGCCAGCAGTTCCTCAAGTACGGGGCGAAACGAGCAGTACTTC. Protein product: CASSSSSTGRNEQYF.

V and J are TRBV29-1 and TRBJ2-7; 7 bases are a match to TRBD2. V lost 0 bases, J lost 6 bases, and 11 bases stayed unmatched. Germline CDR1 SQVTM, CDR2 ANQGSEA. The CDR3 covers 15 residues. The CDR3 sequence: CSVEDWGEGLLEQYF. For the CDR3, the DNA is TGCAGCGTTGAAGATTGGGGGGAGGGCCTTCTCGAGCAGTACTTC.

CDR3 amino acids: CAITRAGRNTEAFF. CDR3 in DNA: TGTGCCATCACCCGGGCAGGGAGGAACACTGAAGCTTTCTTT. The V and J genes are TRBV10-3 and TRBJ1-1; TRBD1 might be the D (5 bases). Trimming took 7 bases from V and 1 from J, leaving 13 bases between them. CDR3 length equals 14 residues. Germline values: CDR1 ENHRY, CDR2 SYGVKD.

In its sample, this clonotype was seen a few times. The V gene is TRBV28, the J gene TRBJ2-1; 10 positions agree with TRBD1. With V trimmed by 8 bases and J by 4 bases, 8 bases remained unmatched. The CDR3 consists of 15 residues. Germline CDR1 MDHEN, CDR2 SYDVKM. The CDR3 DNA reads as TGTGCCAGCTCCACGCCGGGACAGGGGTACAATGAGCAGTTCTTC. It yields the protein CASSTPGQGYNEQFF.

The chain employs TRBV7-2 and TRBJ2-1; D gene unclear. This CDR3 has 12 amino acids. Germline values: CDR1 SGHTA, CDR2 FQGNSA. V was cut by 1 base and J by 14 bases, with 12 bases left in between. This CDR3 reads CASSLVGVRKFF. The CDR3 DNA sequence: TGTGCCAGCAGCTTAGTTGGGGTAAGGAAGTTCTTC.

Only a few counts were recorded for this clonotype. The chain employs TRBV28 and TRBJ2-7; a possible D gene is TRBD2 (5 bases). Deletions cut 3 bases from V and 0 bases from J, with 6 bases between. The germline V gene has CDR1 MDHEN and CDR2 SYDVKM. CDR3 length equals 13 residues. In DNA, the CDR3 is TGTGCCAGCAGTTTCGGGATCTCCTACGAGCAGTACTTC. Translation gives CASSFGISYEQYF.

The chain combines TRBV20-1 with TRBJ1-5; no clear D. Germline V gene data show CDR1 as DFQATT and CDR2 as SNEGSKA (reference sequence). Trimming shortened V by 3 bases and J by 0 bases, and 15 bases separated the two germline ends. This CDR3 has 16 amino acids. The CDR3 coding sequence is TGCAGTGCTAGCGCCCGAACTGGGGATAGCAATCAGCCCCAGCATTTT. Encoded protein: CSASARTGDSNQPQHF.

This clonotype was counted a few times. The rearrangement uses TRBV4-2 and TRBJ2-1; D remains unclear. The CDR3 length is 17 residues. Germline loops: CDR1 LGHNA, CDR2 YNFKEQ. The ends were cut back, 0 bases at V and 0 bases at J, with 12 bases in the middle. CDR3 sequence: CASSQEPGRSSYNEQFF. For the CDR3, the DNA is TGTGCCAGCAGCCAAGAACCAGGCAGGAGCTCCTACAATGAGCAGTTCTTC.

This chain links TRBV5-4 with TRBJ2-6; 11 bases line up with TRBD2. Germline V lookup: CDR1 SGHNT, CDR2 YYREEE (reference sequence). This CDR3 has 18 residues. With V trimmed by 4 bases and J by 0 bases, 6 bases remained unmatched. The CDR3 DNA reads TGTGCCAGCAGCATCCCGGGACTAGCGGCCTCTGGGGCCAACGTCCTGACTTTC. Its protein is CASSIPGLAASGANVLTF.